The clone carrying this T cell receptor beta chain was observed many times. The entry originates in a study of shared clonotypes between healthy human individuals. Once extracted for a subset, genomic DNA was divided evenly among several immunoSEQ plates. Spread over ten immunoSEQ deep assay plates, unsorted PBMC DNA underwent sequencing. Sequencing used immunoSEQ multiplex PCR; TCRdb keeps in-frame clones, though not all of them. The sample lists about 470,000 clones, 75% to 85% occurring once. Sample: PBMCs. The TCR sequence derives from a woman in her forties in good health. Some clones in this sample may be carry-over from other donors' samples.

This chain's CDR3 is CASSTRGNQPQHF. CDR3 coding DNA: TGTGCCAGCAGTACAAGGGGCAATCAGCCCCAGCATTTT. The V call is TRBV7-2, the J call TRBJ1-5; D gene unclear. Trimming removed 6 bases at V and 2 bases at J, with 8 bases between. This CDR3 is 13 amino acids long. CDR1 and CDR2 (germline): SGHTA, FQGNSA.